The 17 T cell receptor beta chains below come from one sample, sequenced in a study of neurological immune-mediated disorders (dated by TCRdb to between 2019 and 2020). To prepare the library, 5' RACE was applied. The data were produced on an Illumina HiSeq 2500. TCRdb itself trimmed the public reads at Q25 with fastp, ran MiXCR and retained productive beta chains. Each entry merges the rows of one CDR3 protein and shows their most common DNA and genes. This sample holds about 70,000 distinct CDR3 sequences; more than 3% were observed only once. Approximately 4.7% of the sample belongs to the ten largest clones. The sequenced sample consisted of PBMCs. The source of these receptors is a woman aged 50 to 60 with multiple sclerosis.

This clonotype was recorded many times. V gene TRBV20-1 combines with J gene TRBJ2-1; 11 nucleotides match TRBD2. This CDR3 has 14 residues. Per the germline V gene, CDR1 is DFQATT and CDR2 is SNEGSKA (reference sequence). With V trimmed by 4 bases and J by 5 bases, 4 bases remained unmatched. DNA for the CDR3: TGCAGTGCTACAACTAGCGGGAGAGACAATGAGCAGTTCTTC. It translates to CSATTSGRDNEQFF.

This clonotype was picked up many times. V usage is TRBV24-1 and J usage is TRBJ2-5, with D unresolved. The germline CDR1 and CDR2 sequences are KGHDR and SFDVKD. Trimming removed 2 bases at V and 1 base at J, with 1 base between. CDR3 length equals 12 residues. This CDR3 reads CATSDSQETQYF. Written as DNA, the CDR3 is TGTGCCACCAGTGATTCCCAAGAGACCCAGTACTTC.

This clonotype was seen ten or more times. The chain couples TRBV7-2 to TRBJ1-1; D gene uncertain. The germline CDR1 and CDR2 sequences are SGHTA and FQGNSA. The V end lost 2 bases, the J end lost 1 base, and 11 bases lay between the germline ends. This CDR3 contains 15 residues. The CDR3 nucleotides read TGTGCCAGCAGCTTATACGGACTCTCGAACACTGAAGCTTTCTTT. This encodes CASSLYGLSNTEAFF.

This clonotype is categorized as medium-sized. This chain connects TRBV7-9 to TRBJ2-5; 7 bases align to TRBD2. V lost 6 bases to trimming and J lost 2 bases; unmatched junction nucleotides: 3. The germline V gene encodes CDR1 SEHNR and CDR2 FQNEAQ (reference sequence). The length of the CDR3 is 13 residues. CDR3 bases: TGTGCCAGCAGTAGCGGGTTACAAGAGACCCAGTACTTC. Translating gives CASSSGLQETQYF.

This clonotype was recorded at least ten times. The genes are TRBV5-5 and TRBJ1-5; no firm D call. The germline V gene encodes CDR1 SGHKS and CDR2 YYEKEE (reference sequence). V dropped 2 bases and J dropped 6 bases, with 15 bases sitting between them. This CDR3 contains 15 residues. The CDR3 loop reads CASSFGVNRVQPQHF. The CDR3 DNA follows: TGTGCCAGCAGCTTCGGCGTCAATCGTGTTCAGCCCCAGCATTTT.

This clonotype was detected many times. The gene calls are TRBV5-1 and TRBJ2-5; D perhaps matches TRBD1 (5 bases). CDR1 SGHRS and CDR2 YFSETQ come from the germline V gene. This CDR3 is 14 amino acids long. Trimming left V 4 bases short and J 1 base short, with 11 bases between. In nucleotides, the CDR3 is TGCGCCAGCAGCCATCAGGGAATCCAAGAGACCCAGTACTTC. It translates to CASSHQGIQETQYF. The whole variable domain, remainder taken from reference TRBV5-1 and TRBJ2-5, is KAGVTQTPRYLIKTRGQQVTLSCSPISGHRSVSWYQQTPGQGLQFLFEYFSETQRNKGNFPGRFSGRQFSNSRSEMNVSTLELGDSALYLCASSHQGIQETQYFGPGTRLLVL.

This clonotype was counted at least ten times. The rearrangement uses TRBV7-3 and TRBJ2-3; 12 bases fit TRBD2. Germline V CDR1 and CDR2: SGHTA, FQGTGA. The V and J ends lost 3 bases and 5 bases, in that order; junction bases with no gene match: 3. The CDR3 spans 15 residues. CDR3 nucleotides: TGTGCCAGCAGCTTCGAGACTAGCGGGAGAGATACGCAGTATTTT. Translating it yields CASSFETSGRDTQYF.

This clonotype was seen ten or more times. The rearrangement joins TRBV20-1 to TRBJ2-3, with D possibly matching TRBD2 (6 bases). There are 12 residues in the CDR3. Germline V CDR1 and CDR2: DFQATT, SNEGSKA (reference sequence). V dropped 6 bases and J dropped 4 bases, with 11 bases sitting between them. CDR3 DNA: TGCAGTGCGGAGGGGTTTGCAGATACGCAGTATTTT. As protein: CSAEGFADTQYF.

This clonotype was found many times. The DNA for the CDR3 is TGTGCCAGTAGTAACGGGGGGGATACCGGGGAGCTGTTTTTT. Protein sequence: CASSNGGDTGELFF. This sequence joins TRBV19 and TRBJ2-2, with 8 nucleotides matching TRBD2. Germline CDR1 reads LNHDA; CDR2 reads SQIVND (reference sequence). This CDR3 has 14 amino acids. The J segment lost 5 bases and the V segment lost 4 bases, leaving 3 bases of the junction unmatched.

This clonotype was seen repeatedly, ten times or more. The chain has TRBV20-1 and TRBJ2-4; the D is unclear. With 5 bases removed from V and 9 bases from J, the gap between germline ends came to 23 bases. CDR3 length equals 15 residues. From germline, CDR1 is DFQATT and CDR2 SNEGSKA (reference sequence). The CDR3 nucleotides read TGCAGTGCTCCCGGCGCGATAGGGCGGTTTAGCATTCAGTACTTC. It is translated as CSAPGAIGRFSIQYF.

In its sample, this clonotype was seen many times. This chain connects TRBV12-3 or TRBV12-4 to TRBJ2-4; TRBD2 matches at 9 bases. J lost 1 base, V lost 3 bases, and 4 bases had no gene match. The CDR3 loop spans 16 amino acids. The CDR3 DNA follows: TGTGCCAGCAGTTTTTCTAGCGGGATGGCCAAAAACATTCAGTACTTC. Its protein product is CASSFSSGMAKNIQYF.

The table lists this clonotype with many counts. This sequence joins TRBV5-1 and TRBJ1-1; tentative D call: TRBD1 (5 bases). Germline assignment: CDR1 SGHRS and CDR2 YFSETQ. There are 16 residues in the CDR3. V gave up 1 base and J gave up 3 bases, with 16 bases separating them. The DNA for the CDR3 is TGCGCCAGCAGCTTGCCAGGGCGGCCCCTGGACACTGAAGCTTTCTTT. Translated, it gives CASSLPGRPLDTEAFF.

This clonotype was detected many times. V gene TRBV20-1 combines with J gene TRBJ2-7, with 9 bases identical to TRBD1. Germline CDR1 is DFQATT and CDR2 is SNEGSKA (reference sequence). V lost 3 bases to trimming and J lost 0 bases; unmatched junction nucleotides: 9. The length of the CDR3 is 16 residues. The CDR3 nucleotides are TGCAGTGCTAGGGGACAGGGCGGGAAGGGCTCCTACGAGCAGTACTTC. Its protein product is CSARGQGGKGSYEQYF.

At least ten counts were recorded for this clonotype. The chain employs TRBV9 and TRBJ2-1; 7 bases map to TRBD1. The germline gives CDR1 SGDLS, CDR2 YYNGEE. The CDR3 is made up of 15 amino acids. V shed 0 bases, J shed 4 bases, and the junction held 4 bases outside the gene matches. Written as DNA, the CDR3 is TGTGCCAGCAGCGTAGACGGGACAGCTTACAATGAGCAGTTCTTC. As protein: CASSVDGTAYNEQFF.

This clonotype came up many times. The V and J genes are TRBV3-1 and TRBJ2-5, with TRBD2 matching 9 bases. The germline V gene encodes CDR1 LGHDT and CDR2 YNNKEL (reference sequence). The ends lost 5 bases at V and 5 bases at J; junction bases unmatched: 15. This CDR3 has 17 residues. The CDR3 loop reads CASSSRRRGRAGETQYF. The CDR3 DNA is TGTGCCAGCAGCTCCCGGAGGCGCGGGAGGGCCGGGGAGACCCAGTACTTC.

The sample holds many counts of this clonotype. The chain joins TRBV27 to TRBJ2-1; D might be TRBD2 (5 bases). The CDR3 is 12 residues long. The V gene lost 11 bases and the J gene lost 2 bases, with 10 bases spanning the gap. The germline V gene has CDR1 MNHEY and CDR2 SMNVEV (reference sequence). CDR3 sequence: CASGGAYNEQFF. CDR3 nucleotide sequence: TGTGCCTCCGGAGGTGCCTACAATGAGCAGTTCTTC.

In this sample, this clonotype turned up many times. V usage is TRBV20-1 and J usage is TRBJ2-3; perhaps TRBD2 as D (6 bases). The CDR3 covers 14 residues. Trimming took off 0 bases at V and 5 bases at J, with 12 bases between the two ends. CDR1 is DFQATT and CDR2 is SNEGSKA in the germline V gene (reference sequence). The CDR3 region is CSARDQSTRDTQYF. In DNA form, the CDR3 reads TGCAGTGCTAGAGATCAATCGACTAGAGATACGCAGTATTTT.